These T cell receptor beta chains were read from a single sample in a study of shared clonotypes between healthy human individuals. TCRdb's table, derived via immunoSEQ multiplex PCR, lists solely in-frame clones and lacks some. The data contain some 980,000 clones, around 80% of them singletons. Sequencing input: memory CD4+ T cells sorted from blood. The receptors were gathered from a man aged 18-30 years in good health. Each CDR3 is given with its conserved first and last residue. The D gene is left open where the match is weak. Size is stated for part of the rows, as once, few or many counts, or as a class when the clone is expanded.

>TRBJ2-3|-|TRBV9|TRBD2
CASSPGTSGGVADTQYF
TGTGCCAGCAGCCCCGGGACTAGCGGGGGGGTAGCAGATACGCAGTATTTT
>TRBJ1-6|-|TRBV10-3|TRBD1
CAAGQGDPNSPLHF
TGTGCCGCCGGACAGGGGGACCCCAATTCACCCCTCCACTTT
>TRBJ2-2|-|TRBV5-1|TRBD1
CASSAGQAAGELFF
TGCGCCAGCAGCGCGGGACAGGCGGCCGGGGAGCTGTTTTTT
>TRBJ2-7|-|TRBV28|TRBD1
CASNQNGGQGKPPEYF
TGTGCCAGCAACCAGAACGGTGGACAGGGTAAGCCCCCCGAGTACTTC
>TRBJ2-6|-|TRBV2|-
CASGYEDFFSGANVLTF
TGTGCCAGCGGATACGAGGACTTCTTCTCGGGGGCCAACGTCCTGACTTTC
>TRBJ1-1|-|TRBV18|-
CASSPQGQNTEAFF
TGTGCCAGCTCACCACAGGGTCAGAACACTGAAGCTTTCTTT
>TRBJ1-5|-|TRBV7-2|TRBD1
CASSPGGTVGNQPQHF
TGTGCCAGCAGCCCCGGGGGGACAGTCGGCAATCAGCCCCAGCATTTT
>TRBJ2-7|-|TRBV5-1|TRBD2
CASSPRPPSGDYEQYF
TGCGCCAGCAGCCCAAGACCTCCTAGCGGGGACTACGAGCAGTACTTC
>TRBJ1-4|-|TRBV10-3|-
CAISEDGRAHEKLFF
TGTGCCATCAGTGAGGACGGAAGGGCTCATGAAAAACTGTTTTTT
>TRBJ2-5|-|TRBV30|TRBD2
CAWSVWGGETQYF
TGTGCCTGGAGTGTTTGGGGGGGAGAGACCCAGTACTTC
>TRBJ1-1|-|TRBV4-1|-
CASSQAQEAFF
TGCGCCAGCTCTCAGGCTCAGGAAGCTTTCTTT
>TRBJ1-6|few|TRBV7-9|TRBD1
CASSRDRVGSPLHF
TGTGCCAGCAGCCGGGACAGGGTTGGCTCACCCCTCCACTTT
>TRBJ1-1|-|TRBV18|-
CASSQGRGTEAFF
TGTGCCAGCTCCCAGGGCAGGGGCACTGAAGCTTTCTTT
>TRBJ2-2|few|TRBV11-3|-
CASSLAGVGELFF
TGTGCCAGCAGCTTAGCGGGGGTCGGGGAGCTGTTTTTT
>TRBJ2-2|-|TRBV28|-
CASSRSRGTGELFF
TGTGCCAGCAGCAGAAGCAGGGGCACCGGGGAGCTGTTTTTT
>TRBJ2-1|-|TRBV27|-
CASRGASYNEQFF
TGTGCCAGCAGGGGGGCCTCCTACAATGAGCAGTTCTTC
>TRBJ1-6|-|TRBV7-2|TRBD1
CASSTDGQGNSPLHF
TGTGCCAGCAGCACCGATGGACAGGGGAATTCACCCCTCCACTTT
>TRBJ1-6|-|TRBV28|-
CASSSPQGLNSPLHF
TGTGCCAGCAGTTCCCCTCAGGGGTTGAATTCACCCCTCCACTTT
>TRBJ1-4|-|TRBV6-1|TRBD1
CASSPDRGHNEKLFF
TGTGCCAGCAGCCCGGACAGGGGGCATAATGAAAAACTGTTTTTT
>TRBJ2-5|-|TRBV2|TRBD1
CASSRGDSQETQYF
TGTGCCAGCAGCAGAGGGGACAGCCAAGAGACCCAGTACTTC
>TRBJ1-6|-|TRBV19|-
CASQDARNSPLHF
TGTGCCAGTCAGGACGCGAGAAATTCACCCCTCCACTTT
>TRBJ1-2|-|TRBV7-9|-
CASSLGGAYGYTF
TGTGCCAGCAGCCTGGGGGGGGCCTATGGCTACACCTTC
>TRBJ1-4|-|TRBV10-2|-
CASSEWGDGYEKLFF
TGCGCCAGCAGTGAGTGGGGGGACGGTTATGAAAAACTGTTTTTT